This paragraph covers one TCR beta chain sequence. This clonotype was recorded many times. This receptor's antigen is unknown. Base-call qualities are not available, and no considerably larger clone is one nucleotide away. This sample is drawn from a study of patients with pleural tuberculosis (dated by TCRdb to about 2014). The instrument was an Illumina Genome Analyzer IIx. The public reads were run again by TCRdb, first through fastp at Q25 and then through MiXCR, and only productive beta chains were kept. Rows are combined by CDR3 protein, so each entry shows the most common genes and DNA. Recorded for this sample are 29,000 or so distinct CDR3 sequences; 15% to 20% of them occurred a single time. The ten largest clones capture around 3.2% of the sample. CDR1 and CDR2 are drawn from the germline V gene: LGHNA, YSLEER. Trimming costs V 0 bases and J 2 bases, and their ends lie 10 bases apart. The CDR3 has 15 amino acids, counting the end cysteine and phenylalanine. Just CDR3 DNA is preserved here, 45 bases in frame from base 1.

The sequence joins TRBV4-3 to TRBJ1-2; matching of 6 bases hints at TRBD1 as the D gene. The sequencing input was peripheral blood. The origin of this receptor is a human donor with pleural tuberculosis. The nucleotides read TGCGCCAGCAGCCAAGAAAGGCAGGGGAACTATGGCTACACCTTC. This translates into CASSQERQGNYGYTF.